The rows below give T cell receptor beta chains drawn from one sample of a study of blood T cell repertoires in COVID-19. Method: immunoSEQ multiplex PCR; TCRdb's copy keeps in-frame clones and lacks some. The profile covers some 96,000 clones, with approximately 89% appearing a single time and about 9.4% taken by the ten largest. Sequencing used peripheral blood. The source of these receptors is a man aged 50 or older with acute or convalescent COVID-19. Each CDR3 is given with its conserved first and last residue. A D gene is named only where the DNA matches it firmly. Size tells how often a clone was seen (once, few, many) or the class of an expanded clone, and some rows leave it out.

-,TRBV5-6,-,TRBJ2-2,TGTGCCAGCAGCTCCCGACAGCTAACCGGGGAGCTGTTTTTT,CASSSRQLTGELFF
TRBD2,TRBV29-1,-,TRBJ2-2,TGCAGCGTTGTGGCTAGCGGGCAAACCGGGGAGCTGTTTTTT,CSVVASGQTGELFF
-,TRBV21-1,-,TRBJ1-1,TGTGCCAGCAGCCGGGATGTCGATCAGTGGAACACTGAAGCTTTCTTT,CASSRDVDQWNTEAFF
-,TRBV6-9,-,TRBJ1-1,TGTGCCAGCAGTTATTCACGGGGGACTGAAGCTTTCTTT,CASSYSRGTEAFF
-,TRBV4-1,few,TRBJ1-6,TGCGCCAGCAGCTTTACCGCGACAGGCGTTTATAATTCACCCCTCCACTTT,CASSFTATGVYNSPLHF
-,TRBV11-2,-,TRBJ1-4,TGTGCCAGCAGCTTAGGCTTAGACAGAAACCCTGAAAAACTGTTTTTT,CASSLGLDRNPEKLFF
-,TRBV12-3/TRBV12-4,-,TRBJ1-2,TGTGCCAGCGCCGGGGGATCTAACTATGGCTACACCTTC,CASAGGSNYGYTF
TRBD1,TRBV11-3,-,TRBJ2-5,TGTGCCAGCAGCCTGGGACAGGGGACAGAGACCCAGTACTTC,CASSLGQGTETQYF
TRBD1,TRBV28,once,TRBJ1-6,TGTGCCAGCACCATGGACAGGGTTAATTCACCCCTCCACTTT,CASTMDRVNSPLHF
-,TRBV5-1,-,TRBJ2-3,TGCGCCAGCAGCTTGGGTCAGAGCACAGATACGCAGTATTTT,CASSLGQSTDTQYF
-,TRBV27,-,TRBJ1-6,TGTGCCAGCAGTCCGGGCAGGAGGGGTTCACCCCTCCACTTT,CASSPGRRGSPLHF
-,TRBV19,-,TRBJ1-5,TGTGCCAGTAGTATTTCCGGGGATCAGCCCCAGCATTTT,CASSISGDQPQHF
-,TRBV9,-,TRBJ2-3,TGTGCCAGCAGCGCGACTTCCGGAGATACGCAGTATTTT,CASSATSGDTQYF
-,TRBV29-1,-,TRBJ1-1,TGCAGCGTTGAAGGGGTTTCCTCGACAGTGAACACTGAAGCTTTCTTT,CSVEGVSSTVNTEAFF
-,TRBV10-3,-,TRBJ1-2,TGTGCCATCAGCGGACAGAGGGATGGCTACACCTTC,CAISGQRDGYTF
-,TRBV11-2,-,TRBJ2-1,TGTGCCAGCAGTCCACTCGCGGGATACAATGAGCAGTTCTTC,CASSPLAGYNEQFF
-,TRBV29-1,-,TRBJ1-2,TGCAGCGTTGAAAACAGGGCGGAATCGTATGGCTACACCTTC,CSVENRAESYGYTF
TRBD1,TRBV7-9,few,TRBJ1-1,TGTGCCAGCAGCCCTTGGACAGGGAGGGACACTGAAGCTTTCTTT,CASSPWTGRDTEAFF
-,TRBV27,few,TRBJ1-5,TGTGCCAGCAGCGCTCAGGGGAGACCCTATAGCAATCAGCCCCAGCATTTT,CASSAQGRPYSNQPQHF
TRBD1,TRBV9,-,TRBJ2-5,TGTGCCAGCAGCGCCAGACCGGGACAGGGACACCAAGAGACCCAGTACTTC,CASSARPGQGHQETQYF
-,TRBV2,-,TRBJ2-1,TGTGCCAGCAGTGAAAGAGGCCAGAACAATGAGCAGTTCTTC,CASSERGQNNEQFF
-,TRBV5-6,-,TRBJ2-3,TGTGCCAGCAGCATCGAAGGAGGGGTAAGCACAGATACGCAGTATTTT,CASSIEGGVSTDTQYF
TRBD1,TRBV3-1/TRBV3-2,-,TRBJ2-7,TGTGCCAGCAGCCTGGACAGGGGGCTGTACGAGCAGTACTTC,CASSLDRGLYEQYF
TRBD1,TRBV10-3,-,TRBJ1-2,TGTGCCATCAGTGAGGGGACAGGGGCGGAAACCTTC,CAISEGTGAETF
-,TRBV5-1,-,TRBJ1-5,TGCGCCAGCACGAGCTCAGGCGGGCACAATCAGCCCCAGCATTTT,CASTSSGGHNQPQHF
TRBD1,TRBV27,-,TRBJ1-2,TGTGCCAGCAGTCGCAGGGGGAACTATGGCTACACCTTC,CASSRRGNYGYTF
-,TRBV2,-,TRBJ2-7,TGTGCCAGCAGTGAAGTTCCGACAGGCTGGTACGAGCAGTACTTC,CASSEVPTGWYEQYF
TRBD2,TRBV3-1/TRBV3-2,-,TRBJ2-1,TGTGCCAGCAGCCAAGCAGGGGGACTAGCGGGAGTCAAGTTCTTC,CASSQAGGLAGVKFF
-,TRBV7-9,-,TRBJ2-6,TGTGCCAGCACCTTAGTCGGTTCTCTGGCCAACGTCCTGACTTTC,CASTLVGSLANVLTF
-,TRBV3-1/TRBV3-2,-,TRBJ2-3,TGTGCCAGCAGCCAAGGCGGGCGTACTAGCACAGATACGCAGTATTTT,CASSQGGRTSTDTQYF
-,TRBV11-1,-,TRBJ1-2,TGTGCCAGCAGCCCCGACACTTTTCCTAACTATGGCTACACCTTC,CASSPDTFPNYGYTF
TRBD2,TRBV27,-,TRBJ2-1,TGTGCCAGCAGTTCGATCCCGACTAGCGGGAGCTACAATGAGCAGTTCTTC,CASSSIPTSGSYNEQFF
TRBD2,TRBV24-1,once,TRBJ2-1,TGTGCCACCAGTGACCCGGGACTAGCGGATGGGGGGCAGTTCTTC,CATSDPGLADGGQFF
TRBD1,TRBV19,-,TRBJ1-2,TGTGCCAGTAGTATAGGGTACAGGGGGGCGGCTAACTATGGCTACACCTTC,CASSIGYRGAANYGYTF
TRBD2,TRBV6-5,-,TRBJ2-7,TGTGCCAGCAGCCCGCGGGGGATTGACTACGAGCAGTACTTC,CASSPRGIDYEQYF
TRBD2,TRBV19,-,TRBJ2-2,TGTGCCAGTAGTCCCCGGGGGGGGGCCGGCACCGGGGAGCTGTTTTTT,CASSPRGGAGTGELFF
-,TRBV11-3,-,TRBJ2-3,TGTGCCAGCAGCTTAGATCCTGGCGGGGCAACAGATACGCAGTATTTT,CASSLDPGGATDTQYF
-,TRBV7-9,few,TRBJ2-1,TGTGCCAGCAGCCCCGAGAGGAGGGAGCAGTTCTTC,CASSPERREQFF
-,TRBV7-9,-,TRBJ1-1,TGTGCCAGCAGCCCAAACAAGGGGGGGATGAACACTGAAGCTTTCTTT,CASSPNKGGMNTEAFF
-,TRBV5-1,-,TRBJ1-2,TGCGCCAGCAGGGTAGGGGAAGAGTATGGCTACACCTTC,CASRVGEEYGYTF
-,TRBV21-1,-,TRBJ2-2,TGTGCCAGCAGCAAAGAAAGGGGACAGTCCGCGGGGGAGCTGTTTTTT,CASSKERGQSAGELFF
TRBD1,TRBV12-3/TRBV12-4,-,TRBJ1-4,TGTGCCAGCAGGGTGGGACAGGGAGGAAAACTGTTTTTT,CASRVGQGGKLFF